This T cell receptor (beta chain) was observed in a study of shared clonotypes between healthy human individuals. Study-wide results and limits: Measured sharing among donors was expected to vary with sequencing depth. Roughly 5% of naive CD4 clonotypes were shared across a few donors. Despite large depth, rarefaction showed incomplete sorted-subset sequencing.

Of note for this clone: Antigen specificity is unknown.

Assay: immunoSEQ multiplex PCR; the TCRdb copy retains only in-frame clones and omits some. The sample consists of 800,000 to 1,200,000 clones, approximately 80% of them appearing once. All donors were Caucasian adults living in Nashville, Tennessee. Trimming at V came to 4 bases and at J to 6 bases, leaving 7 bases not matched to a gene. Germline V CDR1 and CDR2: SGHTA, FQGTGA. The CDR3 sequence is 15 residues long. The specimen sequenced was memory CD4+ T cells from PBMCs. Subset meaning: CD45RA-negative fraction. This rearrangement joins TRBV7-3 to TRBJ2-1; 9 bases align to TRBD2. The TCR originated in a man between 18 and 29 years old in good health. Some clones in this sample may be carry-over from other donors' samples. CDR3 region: CASSWASGTVNEQFF. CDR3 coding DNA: TGTGCCAGCAGCTGGGCTAGCGGGACTGTCAATGAGCAGTTCTTC. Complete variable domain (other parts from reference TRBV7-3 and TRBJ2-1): GAGVSQTPSNKVTEKGKYVELRCDPISGHTALYWYRQSLGQGPEFLIYFQGTGAADDSGLPNDRFFAVRPEGSVSTLKIQRTERGDSAVYLCASSWASGTVNEQFFGPGTRLTVL.